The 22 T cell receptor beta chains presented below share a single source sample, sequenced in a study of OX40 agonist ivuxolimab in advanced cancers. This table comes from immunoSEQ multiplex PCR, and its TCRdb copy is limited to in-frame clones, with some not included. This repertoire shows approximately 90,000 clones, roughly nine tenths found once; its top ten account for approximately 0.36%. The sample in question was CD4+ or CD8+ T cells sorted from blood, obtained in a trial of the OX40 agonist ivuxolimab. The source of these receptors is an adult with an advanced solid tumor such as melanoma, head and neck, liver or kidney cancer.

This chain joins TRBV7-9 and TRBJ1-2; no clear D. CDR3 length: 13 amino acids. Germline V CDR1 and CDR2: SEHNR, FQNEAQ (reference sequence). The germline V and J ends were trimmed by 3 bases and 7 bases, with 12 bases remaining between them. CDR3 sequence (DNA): TGTGCCAGCAGCTTGGACGGGGTTGGTGGCTACACCTTC. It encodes CASSLDGVGGYTF.

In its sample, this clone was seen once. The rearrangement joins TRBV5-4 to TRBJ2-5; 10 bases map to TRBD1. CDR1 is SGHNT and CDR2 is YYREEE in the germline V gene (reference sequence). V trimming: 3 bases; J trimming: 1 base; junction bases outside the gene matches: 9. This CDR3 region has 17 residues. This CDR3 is CASSWGTGENGQETQYF. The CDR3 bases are TGTGCCAGCAGCTGGGGGACAGGGGAAAATGGCCAAGAGACCCAGTACTTC.

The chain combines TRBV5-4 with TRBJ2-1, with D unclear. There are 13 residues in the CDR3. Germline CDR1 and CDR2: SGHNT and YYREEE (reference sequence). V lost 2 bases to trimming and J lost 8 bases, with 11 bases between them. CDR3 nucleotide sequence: TGTGCCAGCAGCTTAGAGTTTGAGGATGAGCAGTTCTTC. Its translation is CASSLEFEDEQFF. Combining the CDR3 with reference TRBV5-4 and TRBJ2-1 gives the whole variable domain ETGVTQSPTHLIKTRGQQVTLRCSSQSGHNTVSWYQQALGQGPQFIFQYYREEENGRGNFPPRFSGLQFPNYSSELNVNALELDDSALYLCASSLEFEDEQFFGPGTRLTVL.

CDR3 in DNA: TGTGCCAGCTCACCCCTAGGGGGGTCTGCGGATAACTATGGCTACACCTTC. Protein: CASSPLGGSADNYGYTF. V and J are TRBV18 and TRBJ1-2; D may be TRBD1 (6 bases). Trimming left V 3 bases short and J 1 base short, with 18 bases between. The CDR3 has 17 residues. CDR1 is KGHSH and CDR2 is LQKENI in the germline V gene.

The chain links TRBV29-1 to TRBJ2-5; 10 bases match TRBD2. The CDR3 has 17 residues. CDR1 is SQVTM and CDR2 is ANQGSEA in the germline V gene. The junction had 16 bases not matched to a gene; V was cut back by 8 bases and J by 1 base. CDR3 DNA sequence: TGCAGCTCCAGGGGGGAACTAGCGGGAAAGGCCCAAGAGACCCAGTACTTC. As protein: CSSRGELAGKAQETQYF. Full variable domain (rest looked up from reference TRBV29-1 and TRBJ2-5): SAVISQKPSRDICQRGTSLTIQCQVDSQVTMMFWYRQQPGQSLTLIATANQGSEATYESGFVIDKFPISRPNLTFSTLTVSNMSPEDSSIYLCSSRGELAGKAQETQYFGPGTRLLVL.

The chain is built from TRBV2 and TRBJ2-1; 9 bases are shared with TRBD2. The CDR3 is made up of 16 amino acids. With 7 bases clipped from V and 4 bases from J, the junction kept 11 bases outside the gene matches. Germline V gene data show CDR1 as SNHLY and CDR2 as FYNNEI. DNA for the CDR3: TGTGCCAGCAATCCCATAGCGGGAGCGAAGTACAATGAGCAGTTCTTC. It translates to CASNPIAGAKYNEQFF.

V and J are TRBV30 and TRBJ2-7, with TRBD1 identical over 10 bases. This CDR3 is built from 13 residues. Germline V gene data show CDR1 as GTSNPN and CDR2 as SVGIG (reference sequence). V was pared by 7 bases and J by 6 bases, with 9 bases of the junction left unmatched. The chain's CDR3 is CASSGTGDGEQYF. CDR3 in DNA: TGTGCCTCCTCCGGGACAGGGGACGGCGAGCAGTACTTC.

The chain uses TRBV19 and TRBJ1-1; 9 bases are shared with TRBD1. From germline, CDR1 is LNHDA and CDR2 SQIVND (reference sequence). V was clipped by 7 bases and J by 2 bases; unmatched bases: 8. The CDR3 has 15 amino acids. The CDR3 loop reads CASTWDRALNTEAFF. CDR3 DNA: TGTGCCAGTACCTGGGACAGGGCCCTAAACACTGAAGCTTTCTTT.

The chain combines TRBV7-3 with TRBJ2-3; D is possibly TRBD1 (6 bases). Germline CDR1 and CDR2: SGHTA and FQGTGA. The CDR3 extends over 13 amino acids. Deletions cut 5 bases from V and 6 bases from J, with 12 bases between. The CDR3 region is CASSPGASDTQYF. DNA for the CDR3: TGTGCCAGCAGCCCAGGGGCATCGGATACGCAGTATTTT.

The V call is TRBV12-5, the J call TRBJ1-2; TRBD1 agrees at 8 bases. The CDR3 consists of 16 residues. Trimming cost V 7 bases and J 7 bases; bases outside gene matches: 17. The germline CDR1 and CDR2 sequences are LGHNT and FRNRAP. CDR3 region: CASAPRGGQGWFGYTF. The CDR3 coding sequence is TGTGCTAGTGCTCCCAGGGGTGGACAGGGTTGGTTTGGCTACACCTTC.

CDR3 nucleotides: TGTGCCAGTAGCCCTCCCCCGGACGGACCTGTGACCCAGTACTTC. Residues: CASSPPPDGPVTQYF. This rearrangement joins TRBV19 to TRBJ2-5; D uncertain. Germline assignment: CDR1 LNHDA and CDR2 SQIVND (reference sequence). Trimming stripped 6 bases from V and 7 bases from J, with 21 bases between. The CDR3 has 15 amino acids.

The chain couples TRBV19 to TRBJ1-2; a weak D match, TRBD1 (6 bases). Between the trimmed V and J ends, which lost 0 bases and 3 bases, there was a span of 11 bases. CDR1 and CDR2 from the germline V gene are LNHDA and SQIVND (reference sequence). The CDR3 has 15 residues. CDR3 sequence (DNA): TGTGCCAGTAGTATAGATCGGGGGCCCGACTATGGCTACACCTTC. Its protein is CASSIDRGPDYGYTF.

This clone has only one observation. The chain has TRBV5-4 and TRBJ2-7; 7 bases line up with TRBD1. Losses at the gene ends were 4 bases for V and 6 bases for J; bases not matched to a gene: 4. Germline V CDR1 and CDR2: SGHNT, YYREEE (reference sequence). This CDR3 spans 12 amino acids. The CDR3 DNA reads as TGTGCCAGCAGCGATAGGGACAGCGAGCAGTACTTC. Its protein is CASSDRDSEQYF. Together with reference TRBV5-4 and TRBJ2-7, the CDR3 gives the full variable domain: ETGVTQSPTHLIKTRGQQVTLRCSSQSGHNTVSWYQQALGQGPQFIFQYYREEENGRGNFPPRFSGLQFPNYSSELNVNALELDDSALYLCASSDRDSEQYFGPGTRLTVT.

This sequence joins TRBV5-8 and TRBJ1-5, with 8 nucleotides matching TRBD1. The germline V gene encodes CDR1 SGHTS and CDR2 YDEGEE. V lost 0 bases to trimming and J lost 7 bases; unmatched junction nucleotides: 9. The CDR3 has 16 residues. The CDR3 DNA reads TGTGCCAGCAGCTTGGGAGCCGACAGGGGCGGGCAGCCCCAGCATTTT. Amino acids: CASSLGADRGGQPQHF.

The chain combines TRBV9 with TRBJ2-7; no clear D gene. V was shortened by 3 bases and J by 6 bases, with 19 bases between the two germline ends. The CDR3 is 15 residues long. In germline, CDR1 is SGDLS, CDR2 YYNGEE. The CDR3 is CASSGFPGGVTEQYF. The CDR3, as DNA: TGTGCCAGCAGCGGCTTCCCGGGCGGAGTCACCGAGCAGTACTTC.

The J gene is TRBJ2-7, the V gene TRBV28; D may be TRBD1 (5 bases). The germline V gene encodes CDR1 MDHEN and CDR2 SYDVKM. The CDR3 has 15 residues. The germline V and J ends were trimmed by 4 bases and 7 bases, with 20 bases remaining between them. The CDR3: CASSSPSGLGREQYF. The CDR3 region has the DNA TGTGCCAGCAGTTCCCCATCAGGGTTGGGTAGGGAGCAGTACTTC.

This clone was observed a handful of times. CDR3 DNA sequence: TGTGCCAGCAGCTTAGATGGCGGCCGGAATTCACCCCTCCACTTT. Translated, it gives CASSLDGGRNSPLHF. V usage is TRBV7-8 and J usage is TRBJ1-6, with D uncertain. Germline V gene lookup returns CDR1 SGHVS and CDR2 FQNEAQ. The CDR3 has 15 residues. The germline V and J ends were trimmed by 1 base and 7 bases, with 11 bases remaining between them.

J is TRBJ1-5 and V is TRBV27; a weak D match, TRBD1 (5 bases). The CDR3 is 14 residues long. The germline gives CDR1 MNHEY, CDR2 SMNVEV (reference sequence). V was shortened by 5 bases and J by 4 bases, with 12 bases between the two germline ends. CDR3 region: CASSPLGENQPQHF. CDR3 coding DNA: TGTGCCAGCAGTCCCTTAGGGGAGAATCAGCCCCAGCATTTT.

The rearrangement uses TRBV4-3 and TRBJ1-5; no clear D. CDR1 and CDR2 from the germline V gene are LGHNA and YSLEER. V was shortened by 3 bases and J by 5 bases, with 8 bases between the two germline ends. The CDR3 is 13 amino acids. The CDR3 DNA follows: TGCGCCAGCAGCCAGGATTTCGATCAGCCCCAGCATTTT. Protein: CASSQDFDQPQHF.

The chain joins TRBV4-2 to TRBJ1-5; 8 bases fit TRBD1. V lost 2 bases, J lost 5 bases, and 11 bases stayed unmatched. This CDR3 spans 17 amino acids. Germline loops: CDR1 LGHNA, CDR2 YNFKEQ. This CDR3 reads CASSQRLSGQGYQPQHF. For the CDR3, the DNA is TGTGCCAGCAGCCAACGACTTTCCGGACAGGGATATCAGCCCCAGCATTTT.

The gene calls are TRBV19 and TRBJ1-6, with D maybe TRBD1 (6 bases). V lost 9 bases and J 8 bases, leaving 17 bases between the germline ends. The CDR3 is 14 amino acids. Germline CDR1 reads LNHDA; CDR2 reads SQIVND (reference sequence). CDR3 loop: CASMRRGVDSPLHF. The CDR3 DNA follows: TGTGCCAGCATGCGCAGGGGTGTTGATTCACCCCTCCACTTT.

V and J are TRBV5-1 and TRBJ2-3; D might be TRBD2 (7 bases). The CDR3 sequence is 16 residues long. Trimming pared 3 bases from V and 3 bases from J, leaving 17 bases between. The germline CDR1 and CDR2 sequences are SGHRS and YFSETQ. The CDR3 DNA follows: TGCGCCAGCAGCTCCATTAGGGGGGGAGGGACAGATACGCAGTATTTT. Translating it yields CASSSIRGGGTDTQYF. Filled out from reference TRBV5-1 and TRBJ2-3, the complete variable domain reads KAGVTQTPRYLIKTRGQQVTLSCSPISGHRSVSWYQQTPGQGLQFLFEYFSETQRNKGNFPGRFSGRQFSNSRSEMNVSTLELGDSALYLCASSSIRGGGTDTQYFGPGTRLTVL.